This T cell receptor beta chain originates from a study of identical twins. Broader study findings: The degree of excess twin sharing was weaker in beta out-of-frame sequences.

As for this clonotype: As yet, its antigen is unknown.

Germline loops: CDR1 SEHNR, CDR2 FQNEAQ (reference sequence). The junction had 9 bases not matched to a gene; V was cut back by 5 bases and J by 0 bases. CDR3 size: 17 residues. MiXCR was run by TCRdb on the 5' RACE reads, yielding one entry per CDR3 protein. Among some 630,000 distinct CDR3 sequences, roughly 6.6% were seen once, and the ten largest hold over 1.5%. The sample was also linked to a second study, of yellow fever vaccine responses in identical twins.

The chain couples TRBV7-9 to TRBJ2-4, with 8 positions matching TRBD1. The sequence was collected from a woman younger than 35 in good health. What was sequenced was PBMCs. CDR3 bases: TGTGCCAGCAGCCCAACGGGACAGGCACTAGCCAAAAACATTCAGTACTTC. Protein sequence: CASSPTGQALAKNIQYF.